The 13 T cell receptor beta chains below were found in one sample sequenced in a study of blood T cell repertoires in COVID-19. The table came from immunoSEQ multiplex PCR; TCRdb's copy has only in-frame clones and leaves some out. The sample lists 84,000 or so clones, about 83% seen once, with approximately 39% in the top ten. Sequencing input: peripheral blood. The receptors were gathered from a man at least 80 years old with active or convalescent COVID-19.

The chain has TRBV6-2 or TRBV6-3 and TRBJ2-3, with TRBD1 identical over 10 bases. Unmatched junction bases numbered 5, after V lost 5 bases and J lost 6 bases. The CDR3 is 14 residues long. Germline values: CDR1 MNHEY, CDR2 SVGEGT. As DNA, the CDR3 is TGTGCCAGCAGTGCCGGGACAGGGGTGGATACGCAGTATTTT. It specifies CASSAGTGVDTQYF.

The chain carries TRBV25-1 and TRBJ1-2; D is unclear. The germline V gene has CDR1 MGHDK and CDR2 SYGVNS. V was cut by 4 bases and J by 4 bases, with 13 bases left in between. This CDR3 contains 14 residues. CDR3 DNA sequence: TGTGCCAGCAGTGTGGGCGGGATCGGCTATGGCTACACCTTC. The encoded protein is CASSVGGIGYGYTF.

The V and J genes are TRBV5-5 and TRBJ1-3, with 8 nucleotides matching TRBD1. The trim removed 0 bases at V and 1 base at J, leaving 6 bases unmatched. The germline V gene has CDR1 SGHKS and CDR2 YYEKEE (reference sequence). The CDR3 extends over 17 amino acids. Here the CDR3 reads CASSLGTGKGSGNTIYF. CDR3 sequence (DNA): TGTGCCAGCAGCTTGGGGACAGGGAAAGGATCTGGAAACACCATATATTTT.

The CDR3 loop is CASSELVGQETQYF. The CDR3 DNA reads TGTGCCAGCAGCGAACTAGTGGGGCAAGAGACCCAGTACTTC. The V and J genes are TRBV28 and TRBJ2-5; tentative D call: TRBD2 (5 bases). Germline V gives CDR1 MDHEN, CDR2 SYDVKM. The CDR3 totals 14 residues. V lost 6 bases, J lost 2 bases, and 13 bases lay in between.

The CDR3 region has the DNA TGTGCCAGCAGTGGCCAGGGGGACCACTACGAGCAGTACTTC. Translation: CASSGQGDHYEQYF. The J gene is TRBJ2-7, the V gene TRBV27, with TRBD1 matching over 7 bases. Germline V lookup: CDR1 MNHEY, CDR2 SMNVEV (reference sequence). The CDR3 is 14 amino acids. V trimming: 5 bases; J trimming: 3 bases; junction bases outside the gene matches: 7.

This clone was seen once. V usage is TRBV10-2 and J usage is TRBJ1-6; 9 bases align to TRBD1. This CDR3 has 19 amino acids. With V trimmed by 8 bases and J by 0 bases, 14 bases remained unmatched. Germline V gene sequence: CDR1 WSHSY, CDR2 SAAADI. This CDR3 reads CASGEWGTGKSSYNSPLHF. CDR3 bases: TGCGCCAGCGGGGAGTGGGGGACAGGGAAAAGCTCCTATAATTCACCCCTCCACTTT.

The chain employs TRBV7-6 and TRBJ2-5; D is possibly TRBD2 (6 bases). CDR1 is SGHVS, CDR2 FNYEAQ, per germline. This CDR3 spans 15 amino acids. The ends were cut back, 2 bases at V and 0 bases at J, with 10 bases in the middle. Here the CDR3 reads CASSLSGRYQETQYF. For the CDR3, the DNA is TGTGCCAGCAGCTTAAGCGGGCGGTACCAAGAGACCCAGTACTTC. Full variable domain (outside the CDR3, taken from reference TRBV7-6 and TRBJ2-5): GAGVSQSPRYKVTKRGQDVALRCDPISGHVSLYWYRQALGQGPEFLTYFNYEAQQDKSGLPNDRFSAERPEGSISTLTIQRTEQRDSAMYRCASSLSGRYQETQYFGPGTRLLVL.

This chain joins TRBV2 and TRBJ2-5; TRBD1 agrees at 10 bases. J was trimmed by 5 bases and V by 6 bases; bases with no gene match: 9. The CDR3 consists of 15 residues. CDR1 SNHLY and CDR2 FYNNEI come from the germline V gene. CDR3 sequence reads: CASRADRGRGETQYF. In nucleotides, the CDR3 is TGTGCCAGCAGGGCCGACAGGGGGCGGGGGGAGACCCAGTACTTC. The full variable domain, with the rest looked up from reference TRBV2 and TRBJ2-5, is EPEVTQTPSHQVTQMGQEVILRCVPISNHLYFYWYRQILGQKVEFLVSFYNNEISEKSEIFDDQFSVERPDGSNFTLKIRSTKLEDSAMYFCASRADRGRGETQYFGPGTRLLVL.

The chain links TRBV28 to TRBJ1-2, with D possibly TRBD1 on 6 matching bases. V shed 5 bases and J shed 3 bases, with 10 bases lying between them. The CDR3 contains 13 residues. CDR1 is MDHEN, CDR2 SYDVKM, per germline. The CDR3, as DNA: TGTGCCAGCAGTCTAGGGGGGGACTATGGCTACACCTTC. As protein: CASSLGGDYGYTF.

In its sample, this clone was seen once. The CDR3 sequence: CASSEEGYGEQFF. CDR3 in DNA: TGTGCCAGCAGTGAAGAAGGTTACGGGGAGCAGTTCTTC. The V call is TRBV2, the J call TRBJ2-1; D not certain. With 1 base removed from V and 10 bases from J, the gap between germline ends came to 11 bases. CDR3 length: 13 residues. Germline loops: CDR1 SNHLY, CDR2 FYNNEI.

V is TRBV23-1 and J is TRBJ1-6, with D unclear. TRBV23-1 is an open reading frame, and its role is uncertain. The CDR3 runs to 13 residues. The V gene lost 5 bases and the J gene lost 7 bases, with 9 bases spanning the gap. The CDR3 protein is CASSFGGNSPLHF. In DNA form, the CDR3 reads TGCGCCAGCAGTTTTGGCGGAAATTCACCCCTCCACTTT.

This chain connects TRBV28 to TRBJ1-6; D is perhaps TRBD1 (6 bases). Trimming removed 6 bases at V and 9 bases at J, with 15 bases between. Germline lookup yields CDR1 MDHEN and CDR2 SYDVKM. The CDR3 covers 14 residues. The CDR3 is CASRSGAGVSPLHF. CDR3 coding DNA: TGTGCCAGCAGATCCGGGGCAGGGGTTTCACCCCTCCACTTT.

The rearrangement links TRBV7-8 to TRBJ1-1; D is unresolved. With 1 base removed from V and 8 bases from J, the gap between germline ends came to 8 bases. The CDR3 spans 12 residues. CDR1 is SGHVS, CDR2 FQNEAQ, per germline. CDR3 in amino acids: CASSLVPREAFF. Written as DNA, the CDR3 is TGTGCCAGCAGCTTAGTTCCGCGAGAAGCTTTCTTT.